These T cell receptor beta chains were read from a single sample in a study of T cell changes during pregnancy in multiple sclerosis. The table came from immunoSEQ multiplex PCR; TCRdb's copy has only in-frame clones and leaves some out. The data show about 34,000 clones, with about nine tenths seen just once and about 3.9% held by the top ten. The material sequenced was CD8+ T cells from peripheral blood mononuclear cells, taken in the second trimester of pregnancy. These TCRs come from a female donor with multiple sclerosis, enrolled in a pregnancy study. Both conserved end residues are part of each CDR3.

CASWGQGLLSEQYF,TRBJ2-7,14,TRBV6-1
CASSLIKVRGWINEQFF,TRBJ2-1,17,TRBV28
CASSDSRQGLLEKLFF,TRBJ1-4,16,TRBV25-1
CASRPPTRTANTEAFF,TRBJ1-1,16,TRBV7-9
CASSERGTEQYF,TRBJ2-7,12,TRBV10-1
CASSDSTFRTENTGELFF,TRBJ2-2,18,TRBV6-4
CASSARTSWSLSFPSTDTQYF,TRBJ2-3,21,TRBV4-1
CASSTRQGAYNEQFF,TRBJ2-1,15,TRBV7-2
CASSVVSGPYNEQFF,TRBJ2-1,15,TRBV9
CASADGVRNTEAFF,TRBJ1-1,14,TRBV6-5
CASSLAGAIWGTDTQYF,TRBJ2-3,17,TRBV7-9
CASSSKGALGGYTF,TRBJ1-2,14,TRBV5-1
CASSQRAGGPYEQYF,TRBJ2-7,15,TRBV4-1
CASSLSGYGTDTQYF,TRBJ2-3,15,TRBV5-6
CASSQAQGRVDGNQPQHF,TRBJ1-5,18,TRBV4-1
CASSEDKRTTLYEQYF,TRBJ2-7,16,TRBV2
CASSVRLAGGYEQYF,TRBJ2-7,15,TRBV5-5
CASSQLQGANYGYTF,TRBJ1-2,15,TRBV4-1
CASSPKTGMNTEAFF,TRBJ1-1,15,TRBV14
CASSYGGDGELFF,TRBJ2-2,13,TRBV6-5
CASSLGGSRYEQYF,TRBJ2-7,14,TRBV11-2
CASTPGQGAVSPLHF,TRBJ1-6,15,TRBV4-1
CASSYSSGLRNYEQYF,TRBJ2-7,16,TRBV6-5
CASSSYGLAAEQYF,TRBJ2-7,14,TRBV27
CASSSRTGEDEQYF,TRBJ2-7,14,TRBV6-5
CASSQDQGSGYGELFF,TRBJ2-2,16,TRBV4-1
CASSSGTGDYTNEKLFF,TRBJ1-4,17,TRBV9
CASSFGGALTDTQYF,TRBJ2-3,15,TRBV27
CASTIWEREGSSWGELFF,TRBJ2-2,18,TRBV7-8
CASSLGPTATDTQYF,TRBJ2-3,15,TRBV11-2
CASSQVQTGLAGVPYEQYF,TRBJ2-7,19,TRBV4-2
CATSRYQGGEDTEAFF,TRBJ1-1,16,TRBV15
CASSSDRANYGYTF,TRBJ1-2,14,TRBV13
CASSWDRGYYEQYF,TRBJ2-7,14,TRBV5-5
CASSSTNSKNEQFF,TRBJ2-1,14,TRBV6-5
CASSLRQENNQPQHF,TRBJ1-5,15,TRBV28
CAWSGLASTDTQYF,TRBJ2-3,14,TRBV30
CASSIGLADYEQYF,TRBJ2-7,14,TRBV19